This T cell receptor beta chain was retrieved from a study of cytomegalovirus exposure and HLA in healthy donors. With 60 Vbeta and 13 Jbeta primers, the PCR was carried out. The protocol was immunoSEQ multiplex PCR, while the TCRdb copy is restricted to in-frame clones and leaves out a portion. The data show over 150,000 clones, with roughly 80% seen just once and 2.9% held by the top ten. Germline V lookup: CDR1 MDHEN, CDR2 SYDVKM. V dropped 4 bases and J dropped 0 bases, with 11 bases sitting between them. This CDR3 spans 15 amino acids. Study findings and constraints: An observed cluster of highly shared sequence variants was recorded as a likely sequencing artifact. CMV antigen specificity of a few CMV-associated chains was confirmed in vitro. The study designated roughly 150 TCR beta chains cytomegalovirus-associated.

In regard to this clone: Its antigen is currently unknown.

The V gene is TRBV28, the J gene TRBJ2-3, with TRBD1 as a possible D gene (6 bases). Sequencing input: PBMCs. This sequence was found in a woman in her twenties or thirties in good health and CMV-seronegative. The CDR3 is CASSSVGQSTDTQYF. Here the CDR3 DNA reads TGTGCCAGCAGTTCAGTGGGACAAAGCACAGATACGCAGTATTTT.